This T cell receptor beta chain is drawn from a study of identical twins. TCRdb passed the 5' RACE reads through MiXCR, listing each CDR3 protein once. There are about 700,000 distinct CDR3 sequences in the sample; 5.5% to 6.5% occur only once, and approximately 2% lies in the top ten. This clonotype was counted at least ten times. This receptor was taken from a man in his late teens or twenties in good health. Sequencing was carried out using naive T cells sorted from blood.

CDR3 amino acids: CSATGGDQPQHF. DNA of the CDR3: TGCAGTGCTACAGGGGGAGATCAGCCCCAGCATTTT. The chain uses TRBV20-1 and TRBJ1-5; TRBD1 aligns across 7 bases. Trimming at V came to 4 bases and at J to 5 bases, leaving 2 bases not matched to a gene. The CDR3 totals 12 residues. Germline assignment: CDR1 DFQATT and CDR2 SNEGSKA (reference sequence).